Included here is one TCR beta chain sequence, with context. The record originates from a study of T cells in Graves' hyperthyroidism and ophthalmopathy. Amplified TCR beta CDR3 regions derived from RNA transcripts. TCR CDR3 underwent first-round RT-PCR with the HTBI primer set. TCRdb itself ran the multiplex PCR reads through MiXCR, one entry per CDR3 protein. Among about 400,000 distinct CDR3 sequences listed, 15% were seen once. The V segment lost 3 bases and the J segment 1 base; nucleotides outside the gene matches: 5. Germline values: CDR1 PRHDT, CDR2 FYEKMQ (reference sequence). The CDR3 has 15 residues.

V is TRBV13 and J is TRBJ1-1; the match to TRBD1 covers 7 bases. Sequencing used blood. The origin of this receptor is a woman younger than 45 with Graves' hyperthyroidism. In DNA form, the CDR3 reads TGTGCCAGCAGCTTCTATGACAGGGAGAACACTGAAGCTTTCTTT. It encodes CASSFYDRENTEAFF. Full variable domain (rest looked up from reference TRBV13 and TRBJ1-1): AAGVIQSPRHLIKEKRETATLKCYPIPRHDTVYWYQQGPGQDPQFLISFYEKMQSDKGSIPDRFSAQQFSDYHSELNMSSLELGDSALYFCASSFYDRENTEAFFGQGTRLTVV.